The 11 T cell receptor beta chains presented below share a single source sample, sequenced in a study of blood T cell repertoires in COVID-19. Using immunoSEQ multiplex PCR, the repertoire was profiled, and TCRdb retains in-frame clones only, with some absent. Among 250,000 to 350,000 clones listed, roughly 87% were seen once. The sample consisted of PBMCs or T cells enriched from blood (not recorded which). These receptors came from a middle-aged woman who had recovered from COVID-19.

This clone was counted once. The gene calls are TRBV19 and TRBJ1-2; 9 nucleotides line up with TRBD1. V lost 9 bases, J lost 5 bases, and 13 bases stayed unmatched. CDR3 length equals 15 residues. Germline V gene sequence: CDR1 LNHDA, CDR2 SQIVND (reference sequence). The CDR3 loop reads CASRLPGQGFYGYTF. The CDR3 DNA reads TGTGCCAGCCGGCTTCCGGGACAGGGTTTTTATGGCTACACCTTC.

V gene TRBV3-1 (or the pseudogene TRBV3-2) combines with J gene TRBJ2-7; D is perhaps TRBD1 (6 bases). With 0 bases removed from V and 0 bases from J, the gap between germline ends came to 9 bases. This CDR3 has 15 amino acids. CDR1 and CDR2 (germline): LGHDT, YNNKEL (reference sequence). This chain's CDR3 is CASSQDRGYSYEQYF. CDR3 coding DNA: TGTGCCAGCAGCCAAGACAGGGGTTACTCCTACGAGCAGTACTTC.

The chain uses TRBV2 and TRBJ2-2, with D perhaps matching TRBD1 (6 bases). This CDR3 is built from 15 residues. Germline V gives CDR1 SNHLY, CDR2 FYNNEI. Trimming removed 7 bases from V and 0 bases from J, with 12 bases in between. The CDR3 region is CASTAQGPNTGELFF. The CDR3 DNA reads TGTGCCAGCACCGCACAGGGCCCGAACACCGGGGAGCTGTTTTTT.

A few counts support this clone. This chain links TRBV4-1 with TRBJ2-7, with D possibly being TRBD1 (6 bases). Deletions cut 0 bases from V and 3 bases from J, with 15 bases between. Per germline, CDR1 MGHRA and CDR2 YSYEKL. The CDR3 has 16 residues. CDR3 protein: CASSQDLGGQIYEQYF. CDR3 coding DNA: TGCGCCAGCAGCCAAGATCTAGGAGGACAGATCTACGAGCAGTACTTC.

This chain uses TRBV28 with TRBJ1-3, with a tentative D call TRBD1 (6 bases). The CDR3 sequence is 15 residues long. Trimming left V 5 bases short and J 1 base short, with 12 bases between. Per germline, CDR1 MDHEN and CDR2 SYDVKM. CDR3 loop: CASSRGASSGNTIYF. In DNA form, the CDR3 reads TGTGCCAGCAGTCGGGGGGCCTCTTCTGGAAACACCATATATTTT.

The chain couples TRBV9 to TRBJ1-4; 7 positions match TRBD1. Per the germline V gene, CDR1 is SGDLS and CDR2 is YYNGEE. With V trimmed by 0 bases and J by 4 bases, 3 bases remained unmatched. The CDR3 contains 15 residues. CDR3 amino acids: CASSVEGAYNEKLFF. CDR3 coding DNA: TGTGCCAGCAGCGTAGAGGGGGCGTATAATGAAAAACTGTTTTTT.

The chain recombines TRBV28 with TRBJ1-6, with 8 bases fitting TRBD1. CDR1 and CDR2 from the germline V gene are MDHEN and SYDVKM. V lost 2 bases and J lost 8; bases outside the gene matches: 5. CDR3 length: 15 residues. The CDR3 DNA reads TGTGCCAGCAGTTTACCGGGACAGGTCGATTCACCCCTCCACTTT. The encoded protein is CASSLPGQVDSPLHF.

The chain links TRBV9 to TRBJ2-7; 12 bases are shared with TRBD2. After removal of 2 bases from V and 4 bases from J, the junction contained 7 bases not matched to a gene. Per germline, CDR1 SGDLS and CDR2 YYNGEE. The CDR3 covers 16 residues. CDR3 residues: CASSVGSGTSGYEQYF. The CDR3 DNA follows: TGTGCCAGCAGCGTGGGTTCCGGGACTAGCGGGTACGAGCAGTACTTC.

This clone was picked up many times. The chain's CDR3 is CASSWGNLGGNYGYTF. CDR3 nucleotides: TGTGCCAGCAGCTGGGGTAACCTCGGGGGAAACTATGGCTACACCTTC. This chain joins TRBV5-6 and TRBJ1-2, with D perhaps TRBD1 (5 bases). The CDR3 is 16 amino acids. Germline V gene lookup returns CDR1 SGHDT and CDR2 YYEEEE. Trimming pared 3 bases from V and 2 bases from J, leaving 17 bases between.

This chain uses TRBV15 with TRBJ2-5; the match to TRBD1 covers 7 bases. V dropped 5 bases and J dropped 2; count of bases not matched to a gene: 5. This CDR3 has 14 residues. CDR1 and CDR2 (germline): LNHNV, YYDKDF (reference sequence). In nucleotides, the CDR3 is TGTGCCACCAGCCGTGACAGGGCGCAAGAGACCCAGTACTTC. It yields the protein CATSRDRAQETQYF.

This clone appeared a single time. The V gene is TRBV5-4, the J gene TRBJ2-5; 13 bases match TRBD2. The germline V gene encodes CDR1 SGHNT and CDR2 YYREEE (reference sequence). The CDR3 spans 16 residues. The junction had 10 bases not matched to a gene; V was cut back by 4 bases and J by 7 bases. CDR3 residues: CASSTGTSGTRGTQYF. DNA of the CDR3: TGTGCCAGCAGCACAGGGACTAGCGGGACGCGCGGGACCCAGTACTTC.